These T cell receptor beta chains were read from a single sample in a study of Ad26.COV2.S vaccination and SARS-CoV-2 variants. Using immunoSEQ multiplex PCR, the repertoire was profiled, and TCRdb retains in-frame clones only, with some absent. The repertoire includes 300,000 to 400,000 clones, roughly 84% of them detected once, and roughly 3.2% sits in the top ten. The sample here was peripheral blood, taken in a trial of Ad26.COV2.S vaccine versus placebo. The receptors originated from a person between 18 and 65 years old who received the Ad26.COV2.S COVID-19 vaccine or a placebo. CDR3s leave out the opening cysteine and the closing phenylalanine or tryptophan. Clone size is not always given. Where it is, it says once, few, many or a class for expanded clones.

TRBJ2-4 TRBV30 - AWNLWGSKNIQY
TRBJ1-1 TRBV4-1 - ASSQDQSQGFEAF
TRBJ1-5 TRBV6-5 many ASRSSATALNSQH
TRBJ2-7 TRBV5-5 - ASSYTPSYEQY
TRBJ1-2 TRBV3-1/TRBV3-2 - ASSQDRGLYGYT
TRBJ2-7 TRBV12-5 - ASGSDRGSYEQY
TRBJ1-6 TRBV6-2/TRBV6-3 - ASSYGGTGGSSPLH
TRBJ2-3 TRBV7-2 - ASSSSDGWAQY
TRBJ2-7 TRBV5-1 - ASSLGRTYEQY
TRBJ2-3 TRBV5-6 - ASSPAGSQGDTQY
TRBJ1-2 TRBV6-1 - ASSERGEGTSSYGYT
TRBJ1-2 TRBV29-1 - SVETGNGGYT
TRBJ2-3 TRBV2 - ASSEETLGAQY